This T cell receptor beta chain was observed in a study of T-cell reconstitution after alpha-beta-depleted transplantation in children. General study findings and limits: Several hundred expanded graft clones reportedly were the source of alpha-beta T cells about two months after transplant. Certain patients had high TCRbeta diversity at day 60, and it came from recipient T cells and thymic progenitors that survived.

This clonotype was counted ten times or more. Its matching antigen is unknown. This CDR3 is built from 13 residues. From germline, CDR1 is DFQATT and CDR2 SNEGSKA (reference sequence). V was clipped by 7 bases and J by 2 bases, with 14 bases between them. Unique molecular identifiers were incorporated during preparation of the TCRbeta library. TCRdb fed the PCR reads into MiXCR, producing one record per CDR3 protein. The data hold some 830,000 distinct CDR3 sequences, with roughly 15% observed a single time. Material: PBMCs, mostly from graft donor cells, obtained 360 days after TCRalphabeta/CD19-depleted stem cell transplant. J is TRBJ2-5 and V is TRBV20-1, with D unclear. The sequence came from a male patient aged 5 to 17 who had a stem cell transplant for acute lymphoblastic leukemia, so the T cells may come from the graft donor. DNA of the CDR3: TGCAGTGTCCAGACTGGGGATCAAGAGACCCAGTACTTC. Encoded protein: CSVQTGDQETQYF.